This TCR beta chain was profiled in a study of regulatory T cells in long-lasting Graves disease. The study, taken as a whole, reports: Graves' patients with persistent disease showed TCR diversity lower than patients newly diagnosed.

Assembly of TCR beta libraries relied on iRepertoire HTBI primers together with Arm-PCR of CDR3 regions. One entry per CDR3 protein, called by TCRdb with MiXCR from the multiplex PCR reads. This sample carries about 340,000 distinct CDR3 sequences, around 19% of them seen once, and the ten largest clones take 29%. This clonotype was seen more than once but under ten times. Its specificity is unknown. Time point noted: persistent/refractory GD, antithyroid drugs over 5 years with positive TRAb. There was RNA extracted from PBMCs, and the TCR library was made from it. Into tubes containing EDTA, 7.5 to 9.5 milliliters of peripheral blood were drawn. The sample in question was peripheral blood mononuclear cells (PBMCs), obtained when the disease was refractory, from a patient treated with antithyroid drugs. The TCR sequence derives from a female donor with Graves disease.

CDR3: CASSQDLGSPYSPLHF. CDR3 nucleotides: TGCGCCAGCAGCCAAGATTTAGGGTCCCCATATTCACCCCTCCACTTT. The rearrangement links TRBV4-3 to TRBJ1-6; D gene unclear. The CDR3 has 16 residues. The V end lost 0 bases, the J end lost 8 bases, and 14 bases lay between the germline ends. Per the germline V gene, CDR1 is LGHNA and CDR2 is YSLEER.